This entry concerns a single TCR beta chain. What it recognizes is unknown. The data stem from a study of cytomegalovirus exposure and HLA in healthy donors. Germline values: CDR1 MNHEY, CDR2 SMNVEV (reference sequence). The CDR3 consists of 15 residues. The V end lost 1 base, the J end lost 14 bases, and 21 bases lay between the germline ends. The PCR was carried out with 60 Vbeta primers and 13 Jbeta primers. The protocol was immunoSEQ multiplex PCR, while the TCRdb copy is restricted to in-frame clones and leaves out a portion. This table lists 200,000 to 250,000 clones. Study-level results: Cytomegalovirus status was reportedly diagnosed by the classifier with high sensitivity and specificity.

The sequenced sample consisted of PBMCs. The V call is TRBV27, the J call TRBJ2-1; a weak D match, TRBD2 (6 bases). This TCR derives from a woman in her thirties in good health and CMV-seropositive. The CDR3 coding sequence is TGTGCCAGCAGTTTATTGCCGAGGAGGGCCGGAGAGAAGTTCTTC. The encoded protein is CASSLLPRRAGEKFF.